This T cell receptor (beta chain) is from a study of blood T cell repertoires in COVID-19. As for the study in general: PBMCs, B-cell-depleted T cells, or T cells provided the cDNA or gDNA that made up the material.

Trimming pared 5 bases from V and 5 bases from J, leaving 12 bases between. The CDR3 is 13 residues long. Germline assignment: CDR1 SGHAT and CDR2 FQDESV (reference sequence). This clone is a singleton in its sample. Sequencing used immunoSEQ multiplex PCR; TCRdb keeps in-frame clones, though not all of them. The sample lists some 300,000 clones; roughly 91% were seen once. V usage is TRBV11-1 and J usage is TRBJ1-1; the D is unclear. This clonotype was sampled from a woman between 50 and 59 years old who had been exposed to COVID-19. Source material: PBMCs or T cells enriched from blood (not recorded which). CDR3 sequence: CASSLLPGTEAFF. In DNA form, the CDR3 reads TGTGCCAGCAGCCTACTACCCGGGACTGAAGCTTTCTTT.